Below, one T cell receptor (beta chain) is given with its context. Its antigen is still unknown. This record belongs to a study of CD8+ T cells in alopecia areata. General study points: Tofacitinib delivered significant drops in scalp clonality and in expanded CD8+ clones among the top 100. The study also sequences resident alphabeta T cells of normal skin in scalp samples.

Stated treatment: oral pan-JAK inhibitor, 5-10 mg twice daily. Extraction and reverse transcription of RNA yielded cDNA as the sequencing template. Sequencing used immunoSEQ multiplex PCR; TCRdb keeps in-frame clones, though not all of them. In the table there are 150,000 to 200,000 clones, 58% of which are singletons. This CDR3 contains 14 residues. This sequence was found in a human donor with alopecia areata. Material: CD4+ T cells sorted from blood, obtained at approximately week 56, from a patient treated with tofacitinib. The chain carries TRBV23-1 and TRBJ1-5; 8 bases fit TRBD1. TRBV23-1 is treated as an ORF (open reading frame) with a function not yet certain. The DNA for the CDR3 is TGCGCATTCCACCCGGGACAGGCCAATCAGCCCCAGCATTTT. As protein: CAFHPGQANQPQHF.